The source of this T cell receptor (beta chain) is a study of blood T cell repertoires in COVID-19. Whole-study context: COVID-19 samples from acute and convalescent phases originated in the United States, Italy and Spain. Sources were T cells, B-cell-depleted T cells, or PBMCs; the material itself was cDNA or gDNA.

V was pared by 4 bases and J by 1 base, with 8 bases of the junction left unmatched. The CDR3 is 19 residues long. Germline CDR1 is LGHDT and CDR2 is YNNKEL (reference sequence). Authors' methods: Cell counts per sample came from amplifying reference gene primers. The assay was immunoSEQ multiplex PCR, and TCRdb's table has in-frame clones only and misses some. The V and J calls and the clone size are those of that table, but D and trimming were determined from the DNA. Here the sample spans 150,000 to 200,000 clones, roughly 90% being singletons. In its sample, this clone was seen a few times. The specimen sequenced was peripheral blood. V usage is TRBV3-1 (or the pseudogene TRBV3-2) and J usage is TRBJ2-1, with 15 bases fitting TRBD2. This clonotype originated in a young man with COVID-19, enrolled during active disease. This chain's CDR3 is CASSPGTSGGPISYNEQFF. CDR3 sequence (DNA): TGTGCCAGCAGCCCTGGGACTAGCGGGGGGCCCATATCCTACAATGAGCAGTTCTTC.